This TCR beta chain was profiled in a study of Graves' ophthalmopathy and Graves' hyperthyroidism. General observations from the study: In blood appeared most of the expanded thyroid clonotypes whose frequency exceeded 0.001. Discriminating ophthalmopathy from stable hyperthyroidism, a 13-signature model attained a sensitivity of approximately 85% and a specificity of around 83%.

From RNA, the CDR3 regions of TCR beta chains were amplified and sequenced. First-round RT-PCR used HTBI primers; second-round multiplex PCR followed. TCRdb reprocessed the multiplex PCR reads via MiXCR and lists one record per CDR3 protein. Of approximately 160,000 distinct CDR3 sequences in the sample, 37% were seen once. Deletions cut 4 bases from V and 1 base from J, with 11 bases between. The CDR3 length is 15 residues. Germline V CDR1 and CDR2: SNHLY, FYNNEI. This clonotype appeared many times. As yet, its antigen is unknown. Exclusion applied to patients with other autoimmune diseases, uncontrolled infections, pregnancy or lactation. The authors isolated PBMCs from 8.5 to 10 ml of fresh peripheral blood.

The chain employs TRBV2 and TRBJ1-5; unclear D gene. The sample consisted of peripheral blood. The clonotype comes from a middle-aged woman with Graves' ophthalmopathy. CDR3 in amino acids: CASSGEGISNQPQHF. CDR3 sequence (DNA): TGTGCCAGCAGTGGAGAAGGGATCAGCAATCAGCCCCAGCATTTT.